This entry is about one T cell receptor (beta chain). This clonotype was seen only a few times. There is no known antigen for this receptor. No base-level quality is on record; no much larger clone is a single base apart. The data derive from a study of blood T cells in healthy people across ages (dated by TCRdb to the mid-2010s). Turning to the overall study: In model experiments, template switching captured roughly one uniquely barcoded TCR beta cDNA molecule for every two T cells. To track age-related changes in TCR beta repertoire diversity, the study relied on deep sequencing normalized with unique cDNA molecular identifiers. The donors were split into four age groups: young (average 16 years), middle-aged (39), aged (approximately 60) and long-lived (over 75). To avoid experimental bias, donors of different ages were randomly spread across the sequencing lanes. For two donors (one aged 18 to 30 and one aged 80 or older), the study analyzed two additional independent replicas of 1 million unique cDNA reads from the same blood draw. The paper as a whole reports these results and caveats: The percentage of naive T cells measured by flow cytometry correlated strongly with observed TCR beta diversity. Donor CMV infection status was unknown, potentially confounding age-related changes in expanded clonotypes. Conclusive comparison of naive and antigen-experienced compartments was prevented by the profiling of bulk unsorted PBMCs. Observed TCR beta diversity per million T cells fell roughly linearly with age, and a significant reduction was already apparent by age approximately 41. The long-lived group showed more naive CD4+ T cells, fewer expanded clones and increased TCR diversity than the aged group, suggesting age selection. Total diversity estimates from one million sequenced T cells were considered lower bounds and underestimates.

Per the germline V gene (reference sequence), SGHNT is the CDR1 and YYREEE is the CDR2. Trimming removed 4 bases from V and 1 base from J, leaving 15 bases between the germline ends. CDR3 length: 16 amino acids, cysteine to phenylalanine. This entry keeps only the CDR3 DNA: 48 bases, framed from base 1. Receptor amplification or capture employed 5' RACE. The sample was run on an Illumina HiSeq 2500. A second PCR of about 6 to 12 cycles was performed with a sample-barcoded 5' primer and a J-beta primer mix. A template-switch 5' adaptor carrying 12 random nucleotides introduced a unique molecular identifier onto each TCR beta cDNA molecule. Each sample yielded at least 3 million CDR3-containing paired-end reads. The Mint cDNA synthesis kit, primed by a TRBC-specific oligonucleotide, was used to synthesize first-strand cDNA from all RNA. Following uracil-DNA glycosylase treatment, a first 18-cycle PCR with universal primers M1SS and BC2_uni_R was performed on all cDNA. The paper's data handling went like this. For normalization, 1 million high-quality reads, each with a distinct molecular identifier, were randomly selected from each sample. Reads with shared molecular identifiers were discarded instead of being binned into consensus sequences. MiTCR, with a Q25 quality threshold and the strictest error-elimination algorithm, was used for CDR3 identification, clonotype clustering and error correction. A nonparametric unseen species model with Euler transformation was used to estimate lower-bound total TCR beta diversity. TCRdb took the public reads, trimmed them with fastp at Q25, ran MiXCR for clone calling and kept in-frame beta chains. Merged by CDR3 protein, the rows form single entries marked with the most common genes and DNA. The V and J calls here are based on TCRdb, not the publication. A total of 1.5 million to 2 million distinct CDR3 sequences appear in this sample, approximately 30% of them only once. In total, the top ten clones hold 7.7% of the sample.

The roughly 42 donors, aged about 6 to 100 years, were systemically healthy Caucasian individuals from Russia. About 9.8 milliliters of peripheral blood were drawn from each donor into EDTA-treated Vacutainer tubes. Ficoll-Paque density-gradient centrifugation was used to isolate PBMCs, with at least 7 million per sample. Total RNA, at least 6 micrograms per sample, was extracted from PBMCs with Trizol reagent. For every donor, an aliquot of PBMCs went through flow cytometry to measure the percentages of naive CD45RAhigh/CD27high T cells. The clonotype was recovered from a woman between 25 and 40 years old in good health. The sample comprised blood. The chain couples TRBV5-4 to TRBJ2-1; TRBD2 is perhaps the D gene, given 6 matching bases. The CDR3 protein sequence reads: CASSPLSGRSYNEQFF. In nucleotides, the sequence is TGTGCCAGCAGCCCCCTCAGCGGGCGGTCCTACAATGAGCAGTTCTTC.